These 26 T cell receptor beta chains were all obtained from the same sample, sequenced in a study of T cell repertoires in cytomegalovirus infection. TCRdb re-called the reads through MiXCR, storing one row per CDR3 protein. Here the sample spans 68,000 or so distinct CDR3 sequences, 20% to 25% being singletons. No antigen is known for these receptors. The specimen was PBMCs, sequenced either directly or after in vitro stimulation (not recorded which). These receptors were collected from a human donor in good health (CMV status not recorded). Some clones in this sample may be carry-over from other donors' samples.

The V and J genes are TRBV30 and TRBJ2-1, with 10 nucleotides matching TRBD2. V lost 0 bases, J lost 8 bases, and 7 bases stayed unmatched. The CDR3 sequence is 15 residues long. The V gene's germline CDR1 is GTSNPN and CDR2 SVGIG (reference sequence). The CDR3 is CAWSVGLAGAYEQFF. Written as DNA, the CDR3 is TGTGCCTGGAGTGTTGGGCTAGCGGGAGCCTATGAGCAGTTCTTC.

Of note for this clonotype: This may be a read error, as it is one base from a much larger clone. The rearrangement uses TRBV11-3 and TRBJ2-1; 8 bases match TRBD2. Germline lookup yields CDR1 SGHNT and CDR2 YENEEA. This CDR3 comprises 14 residues. J lost 11 bases, V lost 5 bases, and 11 bases had no gene match. This CDR3 reads CASSRQSGSNQQFF. As DNA, the CDR3 is TGTGCCAGCAGCCGACAAAGCGGGAGTAATCAGCAGTTCTTC.

V usage is TRBV18 and J usage is TRBJ1-3; D is unresolved. This CDR3 has 13 amino acids. Trimming took off 3 bases at V and 11 bases at J, with 14 bases between the two ends. CDR1 is KGHSH and CDR2 is LQKENI in the germline V gene. CDR3 loop: CASSPSVGEAIYF. CDR3 sequence (DNA): TGTGCCAGCTCACCGTCGGTTGGTGAAGCCATATATTTT.

This clonotype was counted many times. The chain couples TRBV12-3 or TRBV12-4 to TRBJ2-2; 7 bases agree with TRBD2. The J segment lost 5 bases and the V segment lost 3 bases, leaving 9 bases of the junction unmatched. The CDR3 totals 16 residues. The CDR3 spells CASSFVAGRGTGELFF. The CDR3 nucleotides read TGTGCCAGCAGTTTTGTGGCAGGGAGGGGAACCGGGGAGCTGTTTTTT.

This clonotype was counted many times. The chain combines TRBV12-3 or TRBV12-4 with TRBJ1-2, with 8 bases matching TRBD1. The CDR3 runs 14 residues. V shed 7 bases and J 5 bases; nucleotides not matched to a gene: 9. CDR3 sequence reads: CASTSQGAGYGYTF. Written as DNA, the CDR3 is TGTGCCAGCACCTCCCAGGGGGCAGGATATGGCTACACCTTC.

This clonotype was seen many times. This rearrangement joins TRBV12-5 to TRBJ1-2; no firm D call. The V gene lost 7 bases and the J gene lost 5 bases, with 14 bases spanning the gap. The CDR3 is made up of 13 amino acids. The germline V gene encodes CDR1 LGHNT and CDR2 FRNRAP. CDR3: CASALDGPYGYTF. DNA of the CDR3: TGTGCTAGTGCCCTCGACGGACCTTATGGCTACACCTTC.

The chain has TRBV11-2 and TRBJ2-7; TRBD1 aligns across 7 bases. The CDR3 has 15 residues. V was clipped by 1 base and J by 6 bases; unmatched bases: 9. In germline, CDR1 is SGHAT, CDR2 FQNNGV. The CDR3 reads CASSLAPTGQVEQYV. The CDR3 DNA reads TGTGCCAGCAGCTTAGCCCCGACAGGGCAGGTCGAGCAGTACGTC.

This CDR3 is CASSYSAGRTADTQYF. CDR3 bases: TGTGCCAGCAGTTACTCCGCAGGCCGAACAGCAGATACGCAGTATTTT. The chain combines TRBV6-8 with TRBJ2-3; no clear D gene. Germline loops: CDR1 MNHGY, CDR2 SAAAGT. Trimming took off 0 bases at V and 4 bases at J, with 14 bases between the two ends. CDR3 size: 16 residues.

In this sample, this clonotype turned up a few times. For the CDR3, the DNA is TGTGCCAGCAGTGTTGGGCAAGGGGTAGAAAAACTGTTTTTT. Residues: CASSVGQGVEKLFF. The chain employs TRBV7-2 and TRBJ1-4; D perhaps matches TRBD1 (5 bases). V was pared by 6 bases and J by 8 bases, with 16 bases between. This CDR3 comprises 14 residues. Germline V CDR1 and CDR2: SGHTA, FQGNSA.

This clonotype was picked up many times. The V call is TRBV11-2, the J call TRBJ2-5; D ambiguous. The CDR3 is made up of 12 amino acids. The V gene's germline CDR1 is SGHAT and CDR2 FQNNGV. V was clipped by 1 base and J by 1 base, with 1 base between them. As DNA, the CDR3 is TGTGCCAGCAGCTTAGCCCAAGAGACCCAGTACTTC. This gives the protein CASSLAQETQYF.

This clonotype was picked up one time. The V gene is TRBV7-9, the J gene TRBJ2-3; no reliable D call. The CDR3 has 13 residues. The germline V gene encodes CDR1 SEHNR and CDR2 FQNEAQ (reference sequence). Trimming took off 1 base at V and 9 bases at J, with 11 bases between the two ends. CDR3: CASSLVNGETQYF. The CDR3 DNA sequence: TGTGCCAGCAGCTTAGTGAATGGAGAGACGCAGTATTTT.

There are a few counts of this clonotype. V usage is TRBV4-3 and J usage is TRBJ2-1; no definite D call. The V end lost 0 bases, the J end lost 2 bases, and 8 bases lay between the germline ends. The germline V gene has CDR1 LGHNA and CDR2 YSLEER. This CDR3 has 15 amino acids. The CDR3 nucleotides read TGCGCCAGCAGCCAAGAAGACGAAACCTACAATGAGCAGTTCTTC. Protein sequence: CASSQEDETYNEQFF.

The chain has TRBV20-1 and TRBJ1-2; 8 positions match TRBD1. Germline CDR1 is DFQATT and CDR2 is SNEGSKA (reference sequence). J gave up 0 bases and V 6 bases, and 12 bases lay outside the gene matches. This CDR3 region has 16 residues. This CDR3 reads CSADIAGTGSNYGYTF. CDR3 sequence (DNA): TGCAGTGCGGACATCGCCGGGACAGGATCTAACTATGGCTACACCTTC.

This clonotype showed up many times. The chain has TRBV7-2 and TRBJ1-2; TRBD1 is a possible D gene (6 bases). The CDR3 sequence is 13 residues long. Germline V gene sequence: CDR1 SGHTA, CDR2 FQGNSA. Trimming left V 1 base short and J 7 bases short, with 10 bases between. CDR3 bases: TGTGCCAGCAGCTTAGTCAGGGGAGGTGGCTACACCTTC. This sequence encodes CASSLVRGGGYTF.

V usage is TRBV7-9 and J usage is TRBJ1-6; a weak D match, TRBD1 (5 bases). The CDR3 is 14 residues long. Trimming left V 3 bases short and J 14 bases short, with 17 bases between. The germline V gene has CDR1 SEHNR and CDR2 FQNEAQ (reference sequence). In nucleotides, the CDR3 is TGTGCCAGCAGCTTGATCAGGGAGAGAGCCACCCTCCACTTT. Protein sequence: CASSLIRERATLHF.

V gene TRBV4-1 combines with J gene TRBJ2-3, with a tentative D call TRBD1 (5 bases). The germline CDR1 and CDR2 sequences are MGHRA and YSYEKL. The V end was cut by 0 bases, the J end by 0 bases, with 10 bases between. This CDR3 comprises 16 residues. This CDR3 is CASSQDTGYSTDTQYF. For the CDR3, the DNA is TGCGCCAGCAGCCAAGATACAGGTTATAGCACAGATACGCAGTATTTT.

This clonotype was seen more than once but under ten times. The chain employs TRBV11-2 and TRBJ2-5, with no clear D. V was shortened by 7 bases and J by 4 bases, with 16 bases between the two germline ends. Germline CDR1 is SGHAT and CDR2 is FQNNGV. The CDR3 has 14 residues. Written as DNA, the CDR3 is TGTGCCAGCACCCCCTCAACTACTACAGAGACCCAGTACTTC. As protein: CASTPSTTTETQYF.

This clonotype was observed at least ten times. This rearrangement joins TRBV6-2 or TRBV6-3 to TRBJ2-1; 13 bases map to TRBD2. V was clipped by 4 bases and J by 3 bases; unmatched bases: 9. Germline lookup yields CDR1 MNHEY and CDR2 SVGEGT. CDR3 length: 18 residues. CDR3 amino acids: CASSSRTGLAGDYNEQFF. DNA for the CDR3: TGTGCCAGCAGTTCCCGTACCGGACTAGCGGGAGACTACAATGAGCAGTTCTTC.

This clonotype has just a few counts. The chain has TRBV5-1 and TRBJ1-1; unclear D gene. V lost 6 bases, J lost 0 bases, and 9 bases lay in between. The CDR3 covers 13 residues. Germline CDR1 and CDR2: SGHRS and YFSETQ. CDR3 amino acids: CASTGQVNTEAFF. The CDR3 DNA sequence: TGCGCCAGCACCGGCCAGGTGAACACTGAAGCTTTCTTT.

The CDR3 DNA sequence: TGTGCCATCTCGGGAACCTACAATGAGCAGTTCTTC. It translates to CAISGTYNEQFF. The chain couples TRBV15 to TRBJ2-1; maybe TRBD2 (5 bases). Trimming cost V 10 bases and J 2 bases, with 9 bases left between them. Germline loops: CDR1 LNHNV, CDR2 YYDKDF (reference sequence). The CDR3 runs 12 residues.

The CDR3 region is CASSEYGGVYTF. The CDR3 DNA is TGTGCCAGCAGTGAATATGGGGGAGTCTACACCTTC. The chain is built from TRBV6-1 and TRBJ1-2; perhaps TRBD1 as D (5 bases). Deletions cut 2 bases from V and 10 bases from J, with 11 bases between. This CDR3 has 12 amino acids. From germline, CDR1 is MNHNS and CDR2 SASEGT.

This clonotype was observed at least ten times. The V and J genes are TRBV7-2 and TRBJ1-5; D remains unclear. CDR3 size: 13 residues. Germline CDR1 SGHTA, CDR2 FQGNSA. V was trimmed by 0 bases and J by 8 bases, leaving 8 bases between them. This CDR3 is CASSLAGWEPQHF. DNA for the CDR3: TGTGCCAGCAGCTTAGCGGGGTGGGAGCCCCAGCATTTT.

The rearrangement links TRBV19 to TRBJ1-5; no reliable D call. In germline, CDR1 is LNHDA, CDR2 SQIVND (reference sequence). The CDR3 covers 13 residues. The V end lost 0 bases, the J end lost 6 bases, and 6 bases lay between the germline ends. This chain's CDR3 is CASSIDVGQPQHF. The DNA for the CDR3 is TGTGCCAGTAGTATAGATGTGGGTCAGCCCCAGCATTTT.

CDR3 loop: CASSPQGQRVVYNEQFF. In DNA form, the CDR3 reads TGTGCCAGCAGCCCCCAAGGCCAGCGGGTCGTCTACAATGAGCAGTTCTTC. This sequence joins TRBV7-9 and TRBJ2-1; a possible D gene is TRBD2 (6 bases). Germline CDR1 SEHNR, CDR2 FQNEAQ (reference sequence). The CDR3 contains 17 residues. Deletions cut 5 bases from V and 3 bases from J, with 20 bases between.

This clonotype was recorded a few times. The chain links TRBV11-2 to TRBJ2-2, with 9 positions matching TRBD2. Germline CDR1 and CDR2: SGHAT and FQNNGV. Trimming at V came to 5 bases and at J to 4 bases, leaving 8 bases not matched to a gene. The CDR3 sequence is 16 residues long. Here the CDR3 DNA reads TGTGCCAGCAGCGAGATAGCGGGAGTGGTCACCGGGGAGCTGTTTTTT. Its protein is CASSEIAGVVTGELFF.

At least ten counts were recorded for this clonotype. The V call is TRBV7-2, the J call TRBJ1-1; D is uncertain. V was pared by 3 bases and J by 0 bases, with 8 bases between. Germline CDR1 SGHTA, CDR2 FQGNSA. This CDR3 comprises 14 residues. The CDR3 nucleotides read TGTGCCAGCAGCTTCTACGGCATGAACACTGAAGCTTTCTTT. This translates into CASSFYGMNTEAFF.